This is a list of T cell receptor beta chains from one sample in a study of T cells after posttransplantation cyclophosphamide. The table came from immunoSEQ multiplex PCR; TCRdb's copy has only in-frame clones and leaves some out. The table lists approximately 12,000 clones, with no singletons. Here the sequenced sample was PBMCs, taken after allogeneic stem cell transplant with posttransplant cyclophosphamide. The receptors here all came from a female patient in her forties or fifties who received an allogeneic stem cell transplant from a related donor, was CMV-positive, and had acute GVHD only. The graft donor may account for some of the T cells. CDR3s include the opening cysteine and the closing phenylalanine or tryptophan. Each record gives: J gene, clone size, V gene, CDR3 protein. The size entry is marked missing in some rows and otherwise reads once, few, many or a size class.

TRBJ2-1 many TRBV15 CATSRGVDRASNEQFF
TRBJ2-7 many TRBV12-5 CASGLSSGNEQYF
TRBJ2-7 many TRBV15 CATSRASGTELGKQYF
TRBJ2-3 many TRBV30 CAWSSTGTDTQYF
TRBJ2-2 many TRBV7-9 CASSSPDTGELFF
TRBJ1-6 NA TRBV30 CAWSVATGGESPLHF
TRBJ2-5 many TRBV5-1 CASTPGLGTQYF
TRBJ1-1 many TRBV18 CASSYQDRADVEAFF
TRBJ2-3 many TRBV18 CASSRREYGDTQYF
TRBJ2-3 NA TRBV4-1 CASSSNTGNTDTQYF
TRBJ1-1 many TRBV18 CASSRGDSWNTEAFF
TRBJ2-7 many TRBV6-5 CATWSTGTYEQYF
TRBJ2-1 many TRBV5-4 CASSSALAGVYNEQFF
TRBJ1-1 many TRBV2 CASSEAQAGEAFF
TRBJ2-4 NA TRBV10-3 CAISDETGGGGNIQYF
TRBJ1-3 few TRBV10-3 CAISYTQGAGNTIYF
TRBJ1-2 NA TRBV5-6 CASSLGRGQGAMGYTF
TRBJ2-1 few TRBV25-1 CASLAGGYNEQFF
TRBJ1-1 many TRBV7-3 CASSLGQGNAEAFF
TRBJ2-1 many TRBV4-1 CASSQEESGGGSNEQFF
TRBJ1-4 many TRBV19 CASSPPTGLHEKLFF
TRBJ2-5 many TRBV5-6 CASSRVGSQETQYF
TRBJ2-3 many TRBV10-1 CASSELSGARGDTQYF
TRBJ1-6 few TRBV25-1 CASSEYLPGADNSPLHF
TRBJ1-5 many TRBV7-2 CASSLGTGVGQPQHF
TRBJ2-1 many TRBV11-3 CASSLEGTSGYNEQFF
TRBJ1-5 many TRBV10-2 CASSVSGSNQPQHF
TRBJ1-2 NA TRBV6-5 CASSPGQSYGYTF
TRBJ2-6 many TRBV4-2 CASSQAQGANVLTF
TRBJ2-7 many TRBV7-6 CASSSPGGVFEQYF
TRBJ2-5 NA TRBV29-1 CSVEVVGETQYF
TRBJ2-3 few TRBV7-2 CASSFQPLGAGGGDTQYF
TRBJ2-2 many TRBV6-5 CASSYSRGTGELFF
TRBJ1-4 many TRBV6-5 CASSPTGVTNEKLFF
TRBJ2-3 few TRBV21-1 CAKHRDTQYF
TRBJ2-4 many TRBV6-4 CASSESVGTAKYF
TRBJ2-5 many TRBV18 CASSPGETSGQETQYF
TRBJ1-1 many TRBV5-1 CASSLGTNTEAFF
TRBJ1-2 many TRBV7-9 CASSYQNLANYGYTF
TRBJ2-2 many TRBV19 CASSIRRTQGPGELFF
TRBJ2-5 few TRBV11-3 CASSLVQGETQYF
TRBJ2-1 medium-sized TRBV7-8 CASSLAGGTSILNEQFF
TRBJ2-3 many TRBV14 CASSQLWGAGTDTQYF
TRBJ2-1 many TRBV10-3 CAISEMTSLLYNEQFF
TRBJ2-3 many TRBV6-1 CASNGQRTDTQYF
TRBJ2-5 many TRBV4-3 CASSQDWTSGRASQETQYF
TRBJ2-5 many TRBV11-3 CASSLAASGKETQYF
TRBJ2-1 many TRBV11-2 CASSSRDRGYNNEQFF
TRBJ2-1 NA TRBV5-6 CASSLAGGGNYNEQFF
TRBJ2-1 many TRBV5-6 CASSSGASGRVYNEQFF
TRBJ2-1 many TRBV5-1 CASSLEGTLYNEQFF
TRBJ1-5 many TRBV4-3 CASSQDRDSLSGQPQHF
TRBJ2-5 many TRBV5-6 CASSFLSGQETQYF
TRBJ2-1 many TRBV29-1 CSVVASGGNEQFF
TRBJ1-4 medium-sized TRBV7-2 CASSLRGDATNEKLFF
TRBJ2-5 few TRBV5-3 CARSLVTTRGKETQYF
TRBJ2-7 many TRBV11-1 CASSPRPGLAAYEQYF
TRBJ2-5 many TRBV5-1 CASRTSGGGAFETQYF
TRBJ1-4 few TRBV6-5 CASSYLRVGNEKLFF
TRBJ2-2 NA TRBV18 CASSRDYKDTGELFF